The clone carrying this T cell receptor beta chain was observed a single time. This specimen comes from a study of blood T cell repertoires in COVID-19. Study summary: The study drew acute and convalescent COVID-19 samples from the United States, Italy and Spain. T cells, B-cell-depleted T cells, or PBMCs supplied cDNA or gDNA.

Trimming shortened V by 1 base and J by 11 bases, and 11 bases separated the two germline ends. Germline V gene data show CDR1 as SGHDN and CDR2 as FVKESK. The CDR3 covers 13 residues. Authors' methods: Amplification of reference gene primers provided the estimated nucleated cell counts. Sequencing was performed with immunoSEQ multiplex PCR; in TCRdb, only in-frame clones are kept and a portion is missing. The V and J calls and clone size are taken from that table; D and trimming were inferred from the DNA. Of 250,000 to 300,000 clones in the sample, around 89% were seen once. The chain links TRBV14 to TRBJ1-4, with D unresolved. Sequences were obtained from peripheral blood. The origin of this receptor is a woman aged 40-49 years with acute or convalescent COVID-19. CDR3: CASSQVELPKLFF. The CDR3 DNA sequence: TGTGCCAGCAGCCAAGTCGAACTACCGAAACTGTTTTTT.